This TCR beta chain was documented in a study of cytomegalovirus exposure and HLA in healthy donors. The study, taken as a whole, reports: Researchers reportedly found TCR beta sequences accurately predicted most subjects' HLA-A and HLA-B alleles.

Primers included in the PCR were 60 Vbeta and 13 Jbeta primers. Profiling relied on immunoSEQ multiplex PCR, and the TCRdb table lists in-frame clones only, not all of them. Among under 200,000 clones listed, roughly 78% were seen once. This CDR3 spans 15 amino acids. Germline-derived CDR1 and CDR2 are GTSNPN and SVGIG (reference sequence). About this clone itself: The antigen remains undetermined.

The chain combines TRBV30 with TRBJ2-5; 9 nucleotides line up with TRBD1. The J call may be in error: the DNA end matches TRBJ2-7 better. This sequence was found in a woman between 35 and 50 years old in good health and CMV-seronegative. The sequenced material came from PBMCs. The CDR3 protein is CAWSSGTGRSPEQYF. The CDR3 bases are TGTGCCTGGAGTTCCGGGACAGGGAGATCTCCCGAGCAGTACTTC.